This TCR beta chain is drawn from a study of blood T cell repertoires in COVID-19. Overall study: Both acute and convalescent COVID-19 samples were obtained from the United States, Italy and Spain. PBMCs, B-cell-depleted T cells, or T cells provided the cDNA or gDNA that made up the material.

This CDR3 has 14 residues. CDR1 and CDR2 from the germline V gene are MNHEY and SMNVEV (reference sequence). V was shortened by 6 bases and J by 7 bases, with 13 bases between the two germline ends. Original data processing: Reference gene primer amplification yielded estimated nucleated cell counts. Produced via immunoSEQ multiplex PCR; TCRdb's table is partial and in-frame only. That table supplies the V and J calls and clone size; D and trimming were determined from the DNA. The table records about 70,000 clones, approximately 90% of them present only once. Remarks on this clone: The same CDR3 arises from other DNA sequences in this sample as well.

The chain joins TRBV27 to TRBJ1-6; the D gene is possibly TRBD1 (5 bases). Sequenced: peripheral blood. The clonotype comes from a human donor in a cohort sampled during active COVID-19. The chain's CDR3 is CASSSDRGNSPLHF. CDR3 coding DNA: TGTGCCAGCAGCTCCGACAGAGGAAATTCACCCCTCCACTTT.